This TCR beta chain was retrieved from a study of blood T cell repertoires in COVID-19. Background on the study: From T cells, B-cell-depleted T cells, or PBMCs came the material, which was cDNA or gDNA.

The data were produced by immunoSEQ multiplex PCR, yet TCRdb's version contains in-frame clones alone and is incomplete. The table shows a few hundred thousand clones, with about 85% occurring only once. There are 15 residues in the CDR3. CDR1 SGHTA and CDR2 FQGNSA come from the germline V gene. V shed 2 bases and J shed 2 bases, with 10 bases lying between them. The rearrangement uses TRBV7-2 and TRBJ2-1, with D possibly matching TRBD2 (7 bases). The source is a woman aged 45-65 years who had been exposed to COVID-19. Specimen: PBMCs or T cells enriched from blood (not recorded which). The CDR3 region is CASSLRGGAYNEQFF. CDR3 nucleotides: TGTGCCAGCAGCTTAAGAGGGGGGGCCTACAATGAGCAGTTCTTC.